The source of this T cell receptor (beta chain) is a study of T cell clones after liver transplantation. This clone was seen once. Generated by immunoSEQ multiplex PCR, the TCRdb table keeps only in-frame clones and is missing some. The sample consists of about 80,000 clones, about 82% of them appearing once. Germline V gene data show CDR1 as SNHLY and CDR2 as FYNNEI. V trimming: 6 bases; J trimming: 6 bases; junction bases outside the gene matches: 8. CDR3 length: 17 residues. The origin of this receptor is a human patient who received a liver transplant. Some of these T cells may belong to the graft donor. The chain couples TRBV2 to TRBJ2-2; 15 nucleotides agree with TRBD2. Specimen: CD4+ T cells from blood, collected 46 months after liver transplant. The CDR3 DNA reads TGTGCCAGCAGGATCCTTAGGACTAGCGGGAGGGCCGGGGAGCTGTTTTTT. Encoded protein: CASRILRTSGRAGELFF.